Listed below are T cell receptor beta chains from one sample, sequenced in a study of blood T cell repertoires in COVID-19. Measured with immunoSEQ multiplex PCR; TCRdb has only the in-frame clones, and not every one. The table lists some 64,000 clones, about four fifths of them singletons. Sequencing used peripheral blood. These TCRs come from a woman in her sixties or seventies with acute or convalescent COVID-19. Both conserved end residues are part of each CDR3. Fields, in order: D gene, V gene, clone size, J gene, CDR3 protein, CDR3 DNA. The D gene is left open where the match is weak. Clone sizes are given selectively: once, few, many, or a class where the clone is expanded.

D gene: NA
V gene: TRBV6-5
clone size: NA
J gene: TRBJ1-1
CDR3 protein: CASSLQGMGTEAFF
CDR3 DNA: TGTGCCAGCAGTTTGCAGGGTATGGGCACTGAAGCTTTCTTT

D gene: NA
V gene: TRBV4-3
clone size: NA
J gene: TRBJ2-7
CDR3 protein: CASSQDSGGGYYEQYF
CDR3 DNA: TGCGCCAGCAGCCAAGATAGCGGCGGTGGGTACTACGAGCAGTACTTC

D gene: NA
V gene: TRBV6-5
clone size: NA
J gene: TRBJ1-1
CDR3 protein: CASSRRVEAFF
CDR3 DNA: TGTGCCAGCAGCCGCCGGGTTGAAGCTTTCTTT

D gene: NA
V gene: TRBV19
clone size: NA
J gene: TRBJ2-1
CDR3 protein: CASSTGRLNEQFF
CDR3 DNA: TGTGCCAGTAGTACAGGGCGGTTGAATGAGCAGTTCTTC

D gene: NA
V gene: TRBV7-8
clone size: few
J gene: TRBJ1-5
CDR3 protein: CASSSFEGNQPQHF
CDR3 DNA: TGTGCCAGCAGCTCCTTTGAGGGTAATCAGCCCCAGCATTTT

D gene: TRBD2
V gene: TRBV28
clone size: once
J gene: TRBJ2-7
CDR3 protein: CASSLGEGTSVYEQYF
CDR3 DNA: TGTGCCAGCAGTTTAGGGGAGGGGACTAGCGTCTACGAGCAGTACTTC

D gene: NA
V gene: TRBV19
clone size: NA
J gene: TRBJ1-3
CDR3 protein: CASSLLPGQTHSGNTIYF
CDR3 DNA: TGTGCCAGTAGTCTACTCCCCGGACAGACCCACTCTGGAAACACCATATATTTT

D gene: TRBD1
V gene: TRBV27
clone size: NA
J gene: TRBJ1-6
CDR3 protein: CASSSDRAGNSPLHF
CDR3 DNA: TGTGCCAGCAGTTCCGACAGGGCTGGTAATTCACCCCTCCACTTT

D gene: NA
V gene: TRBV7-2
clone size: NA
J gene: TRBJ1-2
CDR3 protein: CASSLFQDTYGYTF
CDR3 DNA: TGTGCCAGCAGCCTTTTCCAGGATACCTATGGCTACACCTTC

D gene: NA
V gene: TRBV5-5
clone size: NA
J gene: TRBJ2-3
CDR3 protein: CASSSLDGDTQYF
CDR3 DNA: TGTGCCAGCAGCTCACTCGATGGAGATACGCAGTATTTT

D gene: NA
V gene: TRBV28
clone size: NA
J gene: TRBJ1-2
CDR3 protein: CASSTAVGGNYGYTF
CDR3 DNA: TGTGCCAGCAGCACCGCCGTCGGGGGAAACTATGGCTACACCTTC

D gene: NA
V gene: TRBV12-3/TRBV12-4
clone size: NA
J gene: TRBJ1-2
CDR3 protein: CASSWRQLYTF
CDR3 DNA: TGTGCCAGCAGTTGGAGGCAGCTCTACACCTTC

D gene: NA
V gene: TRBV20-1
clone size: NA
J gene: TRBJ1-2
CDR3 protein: CSARQGGYTF
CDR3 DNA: TGCAGTGCTAGGCAGGGTGGCTACACCTTC

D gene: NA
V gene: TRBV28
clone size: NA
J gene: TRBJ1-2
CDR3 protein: CASSLADSYGYTF
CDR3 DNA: TGTGCCAGCAGTTTGGCGGACAGCTATGGCTACACCTTC

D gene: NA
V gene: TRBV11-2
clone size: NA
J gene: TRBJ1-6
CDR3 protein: CASSHQNSPLHF
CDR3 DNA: TGTGCCAGCTCCCACCAGAATTCACCCCTCCACTTT

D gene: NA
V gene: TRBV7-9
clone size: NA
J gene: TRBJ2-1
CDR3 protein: CASSLLAAHSYNEQFF
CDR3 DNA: TGTGCCAGCAGCTTATTGGCGGCCCACTCCTACAATGAGCAGTTCTTC

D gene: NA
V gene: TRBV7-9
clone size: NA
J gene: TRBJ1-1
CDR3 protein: CASSFRTGAGGTEAFF
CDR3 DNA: TGTGCCAGCAGCTTCCGGACTGGCGCCGGTGGGACTGAAGCTTTCTTT

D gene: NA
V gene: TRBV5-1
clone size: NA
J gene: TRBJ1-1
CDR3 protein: CASSLVQLNTEAFF
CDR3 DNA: TGCGCCAGCAGCTTGGTACAGCTTAACACTGAAGCTTTCTTT

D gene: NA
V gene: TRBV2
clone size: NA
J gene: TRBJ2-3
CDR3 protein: CATSIVYRTDTQYF
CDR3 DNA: TGTGCCACCTCAATAGTATATCGGACAGATACGCAGTATTTT

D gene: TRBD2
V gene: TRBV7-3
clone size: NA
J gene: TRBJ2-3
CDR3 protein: CASSSGLAVDTQYF
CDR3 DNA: TGTGCCAGCAGCTCGGGACTAGCGGTTGATACGCAGTATTTT

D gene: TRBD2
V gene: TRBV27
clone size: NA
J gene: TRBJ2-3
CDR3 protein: CASSYLAGGTTDTQYF
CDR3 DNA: TGTGCCAGCAGTTATCTAGCGGGGGGGACCACAGATACGCAGTATTTT

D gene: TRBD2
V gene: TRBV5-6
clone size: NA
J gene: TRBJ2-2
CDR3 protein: CASSLVGGSGELFF
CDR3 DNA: TGTGCCAGCAGCTTGGTAGGCGGGAGCGGGGAGCTGTTTTTT